This TCR beta chain was documented in a study of early T cells in non-severe SARS-CoV-2 infection. Each CDR3 protein gets one entry after TCRdb re-called the 5' RACE reads with MiXCR. Here the sample spans 75,000 to 100,000 distinct CDR3 sequences, 15% to 20% being singletons. CDR3 length: 14 amino acids. Looked up from germline, CDR1 is DFQATT and CDR2 is SNEGSKA (reference sequence). The ends were cut back, 3 bases at V and 3 bases at J, with 15 bases in the middle. Sample: whole blood. The V gene is TRBV20-1, the J gene TRBJ2-7, with D uncertain. This clonotype originated in an adult who was a healthcare worker with PCR-confirmed SARS-CoV-2 infection or an uninfected control (not recorded which). The CDR3 region has the DNA TGCAGTGCTAGTATGCGTGCGACGAACTACGAGCAGTACTTC. This codes for CSASMRATNYEQYF.